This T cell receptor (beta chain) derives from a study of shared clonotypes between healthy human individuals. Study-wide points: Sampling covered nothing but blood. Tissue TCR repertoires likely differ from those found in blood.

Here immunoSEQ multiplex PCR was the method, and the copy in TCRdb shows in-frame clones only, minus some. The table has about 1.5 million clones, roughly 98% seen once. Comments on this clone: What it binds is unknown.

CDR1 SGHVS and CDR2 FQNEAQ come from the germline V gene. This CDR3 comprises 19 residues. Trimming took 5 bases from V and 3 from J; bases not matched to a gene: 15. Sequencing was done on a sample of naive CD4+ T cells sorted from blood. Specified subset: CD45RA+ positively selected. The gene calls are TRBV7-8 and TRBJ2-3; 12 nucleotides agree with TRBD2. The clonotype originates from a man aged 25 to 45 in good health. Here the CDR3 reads CASSPDRRLAGGGTDTQYF. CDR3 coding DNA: TGTGCCAGCAGCCCGGACAGGAGGCTAGCGGGAGGGGGAACAGATACGCAGTATTTT.